This TCR beta chain was profiled in a study of cytomegalovirus exposure and HLA in healthy donors. Whole-study results and caveats: One cluster of highly shared sequence variants probably arose as a sequencing artifact.

The germline CDR1 and CDR2 sequences are GTSNPN and SVGIG (reference sequence). J lost 2 bases, V lost 1 base, and 2 bases had no gene match. CDR3 length: 14 amino acids. The PCR contained 60 Vbeta and 13 Jbeta primers. The data were produced by immunoSEQ multiplex PCR, yet TCRdb's version contains in-frame clones alone and is incomplete. There are roughly 80,000 clones in the sample; about two thirds occur only once, and around 6.9% lies in the top ten. About this clone: Its specificity is not known.

The origin of this receptor is a woman aged 45-59 years in good health and CMV-seropositive. This sequence joins TRBV30 and TRBJ1-5; 7 positions agree with TRBD1. The sample consisted of PBMCs. The CDR3 sequence: CAWSGGQGNQPQHF. As DNA, the CDR3 is TGTGCCTGGAGTGGAGGACAGGGCAATCAGCCCCAGCATTTT.